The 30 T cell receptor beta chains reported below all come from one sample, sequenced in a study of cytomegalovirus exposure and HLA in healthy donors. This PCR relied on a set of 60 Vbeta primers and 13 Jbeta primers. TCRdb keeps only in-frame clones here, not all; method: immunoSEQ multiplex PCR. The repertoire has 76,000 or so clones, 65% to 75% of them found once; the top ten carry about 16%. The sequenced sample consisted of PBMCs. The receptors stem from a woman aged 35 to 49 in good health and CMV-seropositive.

The CDR3 DNA reads as TGCGCCAGCAGCTTGATCCTAGCGGGAGCAACGGATACGCAGTATTTT. This sequence encodes CASSLILAGATDTQYF. This chain links TRBV5-1 with TRBJ2-3, with 10 bases lining up with TRBD2. The trim removed 1 base at V and 6 bases at J, leaving 8 bases unmatched. The germline V gene has CDR1 SGHRS and CDR2 YFSETQ. The CDR3 loop spans 16 amino acids.

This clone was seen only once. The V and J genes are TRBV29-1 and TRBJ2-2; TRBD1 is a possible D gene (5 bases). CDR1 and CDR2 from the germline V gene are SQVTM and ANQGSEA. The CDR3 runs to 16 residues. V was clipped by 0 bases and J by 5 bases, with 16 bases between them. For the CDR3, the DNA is TGCAGCGTTGAAGACCTTCAGGGATCAGTGACCGGGGAGCTGTTTTTT. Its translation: CSVEDLQGSVTGELFF.

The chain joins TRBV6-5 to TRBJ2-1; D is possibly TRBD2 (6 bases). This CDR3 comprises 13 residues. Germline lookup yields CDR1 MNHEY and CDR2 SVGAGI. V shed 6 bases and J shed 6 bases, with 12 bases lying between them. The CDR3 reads CASSPPGGNEQFF. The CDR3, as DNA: TGTGCCAGCAGCCCTCCCGGGGGCAATGAGCAGTTCTTC.

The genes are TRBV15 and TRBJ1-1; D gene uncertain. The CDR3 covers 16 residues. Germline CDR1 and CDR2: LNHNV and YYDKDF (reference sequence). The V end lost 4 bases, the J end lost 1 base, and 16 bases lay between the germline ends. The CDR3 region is CATSIPGSFANTEAFF. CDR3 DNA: TGTGCCACCAGCATTCCGGGAAGTTTTGCGAACACTGAAGCTTTCTTT.

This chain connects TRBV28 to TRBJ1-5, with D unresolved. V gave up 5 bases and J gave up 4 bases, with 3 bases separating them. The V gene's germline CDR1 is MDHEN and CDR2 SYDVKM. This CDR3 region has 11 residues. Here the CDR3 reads CASSTNQPQHF. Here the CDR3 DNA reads TGTGCCAGCAGTACTAATCAGCCCCAGCATTTT. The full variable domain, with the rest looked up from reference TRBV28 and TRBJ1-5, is DVKVTQSSRYLVKRTGEKVFLECVQDMDHENMFWYRQDPGLGLRLIYFSYDVKMKEKGDIPEGYSVSREKKERFSLILESASTNQTSMYLCASSTNQPQHFGDGTRLSIL.

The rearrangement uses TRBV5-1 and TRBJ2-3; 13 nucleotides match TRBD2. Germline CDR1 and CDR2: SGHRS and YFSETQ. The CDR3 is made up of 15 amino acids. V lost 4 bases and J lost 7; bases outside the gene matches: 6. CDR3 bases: TGCGCCAGCAGCCGTGGACTAGCGGGGGAGTATACGCAGTATTTT. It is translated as CASSRGLAGEYTQYF. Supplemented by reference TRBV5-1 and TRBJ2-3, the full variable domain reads KAGVTQTPRYLIKTRGQQVTLSCSPISGHRSVSWYQQTPGQGLQFLFEYFSETQRNKGNFPGRFSGRQFSNSRSEMNVSTLELGDSALYLCASSRGLAGEYTQYFGPGTRLTVL.

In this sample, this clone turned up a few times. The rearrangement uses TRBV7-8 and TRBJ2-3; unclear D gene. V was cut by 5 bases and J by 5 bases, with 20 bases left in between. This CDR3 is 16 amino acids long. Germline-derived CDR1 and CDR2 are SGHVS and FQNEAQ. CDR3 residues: CASSPRTFGAGDTQYF. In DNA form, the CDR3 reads TGTGCCAGCAGCCCTCGCACTTTTGGAGCCGGAGATACGCAGTATTTT.

The CDR3 spells CASSDRGQHF. The DNA of the CDR3 is TGTGCCAGCAGTGACAGGGGGCAGCATTTT. V usage is TRBV6-1 and J usage is TRBJ1-5; 7 bases agree with TRBD1. The germline gives CDR1 MNHNS, CDR2 SASEGT. The CDR3 is made up of 10 amino acids. Germline trimming cut 3 bases from V and 13 bases from J; bases unmatched to any gene: 0.

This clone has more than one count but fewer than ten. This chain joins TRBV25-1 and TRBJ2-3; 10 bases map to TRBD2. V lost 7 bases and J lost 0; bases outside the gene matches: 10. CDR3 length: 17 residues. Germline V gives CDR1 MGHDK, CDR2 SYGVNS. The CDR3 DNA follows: TGTGCCAGCACCCATGGGGCTAGCGGGGGTAGCACAGATACGCAGTATTTT. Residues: CASTHGASGGSTDTQYF.

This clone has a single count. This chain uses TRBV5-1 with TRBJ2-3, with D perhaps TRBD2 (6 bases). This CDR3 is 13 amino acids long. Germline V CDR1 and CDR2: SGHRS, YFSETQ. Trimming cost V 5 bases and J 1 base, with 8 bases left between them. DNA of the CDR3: TGCGCCAGCAGGGCTAGCGGCACAGATACGCAGTATTTT. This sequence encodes CASRASGTDTQYF. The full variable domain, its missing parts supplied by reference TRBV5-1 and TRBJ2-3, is KAGVTQTPRYLIKTRGQQVTLSCSPISGHRSVSWYQQTPGQGLQFLFEYFSETQRNKGNFPGRFSGRQFSNSRSEMNVSTLELGDSALYLCASRASGTDTQYFGPGTRLTVL.

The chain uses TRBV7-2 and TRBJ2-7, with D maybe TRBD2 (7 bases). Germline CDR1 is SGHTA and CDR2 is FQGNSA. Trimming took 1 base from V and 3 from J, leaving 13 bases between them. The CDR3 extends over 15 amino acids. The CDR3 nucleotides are TGTGCCAGCAGCTTAGACGGCGGGGGCTTCTACGAGCAGTACTTC. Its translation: CASSLDGGGFYEQYF.

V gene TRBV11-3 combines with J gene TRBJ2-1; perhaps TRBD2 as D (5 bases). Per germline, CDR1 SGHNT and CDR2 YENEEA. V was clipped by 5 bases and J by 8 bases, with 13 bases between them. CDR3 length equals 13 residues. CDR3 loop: CASSNPSFDEQFF. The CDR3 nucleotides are TGTGCCAGCAGCAATCCTAGCTTCGATGAGCAGTTCTTC. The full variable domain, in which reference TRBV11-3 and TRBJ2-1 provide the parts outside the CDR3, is EAGVVQSPRYKIIEKKQPVAFWCNPISGHNTLYWYLQNLGQGPELLIRYENEEAVDDSQLPKDRFSAERLKGVDSTLKIQPAELGDSAVYLCASSNPSFDEQFFGPGTRLTVL.

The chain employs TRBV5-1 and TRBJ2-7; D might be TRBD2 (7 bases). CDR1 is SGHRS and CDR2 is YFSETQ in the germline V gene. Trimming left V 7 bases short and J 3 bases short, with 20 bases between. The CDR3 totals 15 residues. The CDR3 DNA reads TGCGCCAGCGGTGGGGGGGGCCTCGGTAACTACGAGCAGTACTTC. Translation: CASGGGGLGNYEQYF.

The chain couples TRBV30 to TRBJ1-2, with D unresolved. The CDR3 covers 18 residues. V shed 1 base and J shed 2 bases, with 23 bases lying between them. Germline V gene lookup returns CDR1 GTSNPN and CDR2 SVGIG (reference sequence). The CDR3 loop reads CAWSAFKNRQLTNYGYTF. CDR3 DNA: TGTGCCTGGAGTGCATTCAAGAATCGACAATTAACCAACTATGGCTACACCTTC. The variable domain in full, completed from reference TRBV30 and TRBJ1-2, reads SQTIHQWPATLVQPVGSPLSLECTVEGTSNPNLYWYRQAAGRGLQLLFYSVGIGQISSEVPQNLSASRPQDRQFILSSKKLLLSDSGFYLCAWSAFKNRQLTNYGYTFGSGTRLTVV.

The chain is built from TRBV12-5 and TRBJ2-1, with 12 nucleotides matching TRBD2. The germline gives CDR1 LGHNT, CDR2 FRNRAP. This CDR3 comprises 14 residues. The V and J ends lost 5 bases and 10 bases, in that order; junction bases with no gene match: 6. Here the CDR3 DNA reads TGTGCTAGTGGTGCTGGGACTAGCGGGTCGGAGCAGTTCTTC. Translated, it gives CASGAGTSGSEQFF.

The CDR3 DNA sequence: TGTGCCAGCAGTTACAGACCGACCAACTCCTACGAGCAGTACTTC. Translating gives CASSYRPTNSYEQYF. The chain employs TRBV27 and TRBJ2-7; D is ambiguous. This CDR3 contains 15 residues. The V end was cut by 4 bases, the J end by 0 bases, with 13 bases between. Germline loops: CDR1 MNHEY, CDR2 SMNVEV (reference sequence).

Written as DNA, the CDR3 is TGTGCCAGCAGCTACTCGACTAGCGGGCCGCAAGAGACCCAGTACTTC. Translating it yields CASSYSTSGPQETQYF. This chain connects TRBV5-6 to TRBJ2-5; TRBD2 agrees at 10 bases. The germline CDR1 and CDR2 sequences are SGHDT and YYEEEE. J gave up 2 bases and V 3 bases, and 7 bases lay outside the gene matches. This CDR3 region has 16 residues.

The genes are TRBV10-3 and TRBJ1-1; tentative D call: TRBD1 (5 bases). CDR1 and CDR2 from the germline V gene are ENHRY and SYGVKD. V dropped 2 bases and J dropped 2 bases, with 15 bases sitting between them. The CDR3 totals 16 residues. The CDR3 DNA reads TGTGCCATCAGTGAGGGCTCGGGGGGGTTCAACACTGAAGCTTTCTTT. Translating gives CAISEGSGGFNTEAFF.

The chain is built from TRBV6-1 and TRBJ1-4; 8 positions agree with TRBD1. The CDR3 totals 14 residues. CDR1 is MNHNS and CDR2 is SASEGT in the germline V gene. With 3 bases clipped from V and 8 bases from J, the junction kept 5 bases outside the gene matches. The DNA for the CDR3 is TGTGCCAGCAGTGACAGGGGGCGTGGAGAAAAACTGTTTTTT. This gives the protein CASSDRGRGEKLFF.

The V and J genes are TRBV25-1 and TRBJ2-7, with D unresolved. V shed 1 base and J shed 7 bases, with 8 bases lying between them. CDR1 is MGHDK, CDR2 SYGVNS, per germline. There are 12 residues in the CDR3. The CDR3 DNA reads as TGTGCCAGCAGTGAATCCTGGCGGGAGCAGTACTTC. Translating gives CASSESWREQYF.

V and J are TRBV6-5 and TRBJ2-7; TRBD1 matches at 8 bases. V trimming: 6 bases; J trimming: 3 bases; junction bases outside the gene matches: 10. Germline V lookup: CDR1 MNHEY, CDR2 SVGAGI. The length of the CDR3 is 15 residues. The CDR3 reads CASRIAGTGNYEQYF. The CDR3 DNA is TGTGCCAGCAGAATAGCCGGGACAGGTAACTACGAGCAGTACTTC.

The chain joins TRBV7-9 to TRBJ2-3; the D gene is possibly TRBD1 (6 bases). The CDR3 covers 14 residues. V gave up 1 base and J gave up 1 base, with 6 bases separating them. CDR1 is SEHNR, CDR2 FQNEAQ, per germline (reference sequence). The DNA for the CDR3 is TGTGCCAGCAGCTTAGGGACAGGCACAGATACGCAGTATTTT. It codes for CASSLGTGTDTQYF.

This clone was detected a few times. The CDR3 DNA is TGTGCCAGCAGTGTCGGGACAGGGAACACCGGGGAGCTGTTTTTT. It specifies CASSVGTGNTGELFF. The chain couples TRBV6-4 to TRBJ2-2, with TRBD1 matching over 8 bases. V lost 4 bases and J lost 1; bases outside the gene matches: 2. The CDR3 is 15 residues long. Germline-derived CDR1 and CDR2 are MRHNA and SNTAGT.

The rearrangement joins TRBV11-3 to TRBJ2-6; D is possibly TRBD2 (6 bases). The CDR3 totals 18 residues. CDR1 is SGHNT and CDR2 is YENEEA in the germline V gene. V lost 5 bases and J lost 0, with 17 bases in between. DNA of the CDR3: TGTGCCAGCAGCCAGGGTCGGGGTAGCGGCTCTGGGGCCAACGTCCTGACTTTC. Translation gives CASSQGRGSGSGANVLTF.

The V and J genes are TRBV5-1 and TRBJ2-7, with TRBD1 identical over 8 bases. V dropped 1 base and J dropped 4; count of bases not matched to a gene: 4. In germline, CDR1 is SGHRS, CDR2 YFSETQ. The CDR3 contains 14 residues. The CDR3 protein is CASSLMGQVYEQYF. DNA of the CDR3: TGCGCCAGCAGCTTGATGGGACAGGTATACGAGCAGTACTTC.

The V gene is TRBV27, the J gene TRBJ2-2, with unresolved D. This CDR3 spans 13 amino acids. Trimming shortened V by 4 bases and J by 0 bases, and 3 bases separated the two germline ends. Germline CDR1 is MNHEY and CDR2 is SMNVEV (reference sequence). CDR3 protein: CASSSSNTGELFF. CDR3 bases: TGTGCCAGCAGTTCATCGAACACCGGGGAGCTGTTTTTT.

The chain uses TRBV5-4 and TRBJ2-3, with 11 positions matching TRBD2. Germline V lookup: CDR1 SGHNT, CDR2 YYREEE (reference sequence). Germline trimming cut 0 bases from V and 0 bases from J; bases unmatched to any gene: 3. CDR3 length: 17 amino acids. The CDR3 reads CASSLGVAGGSTDTQYF. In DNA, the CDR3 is TGTGCCAGCAGCTTGGGGGTAGCGGGGGGGAGCACAGATACGCAGTATTTT.

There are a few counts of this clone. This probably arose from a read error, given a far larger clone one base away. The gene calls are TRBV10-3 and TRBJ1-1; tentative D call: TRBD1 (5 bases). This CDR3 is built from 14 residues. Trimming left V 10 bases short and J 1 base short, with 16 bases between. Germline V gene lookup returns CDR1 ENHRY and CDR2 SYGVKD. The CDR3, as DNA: TGTGCCACGGCTACATGGGACTCGAACACTGAAGCTTTCTTT. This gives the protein CATATWDSNTEAFF.

Written as DNA, the CDR3 is TGTGCCAGCAAGGGTAGCGGGGTGTACGAGCAGTACTTC. Amino acid sequence: CASKGSGVYEQYF. V usage is TRBV27 and J usage is TRBJ2-7, with TRBD2 identical over 8 bases. This CDR3 has 13 residues. The J segment lost 4 bases and the V segment lost 7 bases, leaving 6 bases of the junction unmatched. Germline CDR1 is MNHEY and CDR2 is SMNVEV (reference sequence).

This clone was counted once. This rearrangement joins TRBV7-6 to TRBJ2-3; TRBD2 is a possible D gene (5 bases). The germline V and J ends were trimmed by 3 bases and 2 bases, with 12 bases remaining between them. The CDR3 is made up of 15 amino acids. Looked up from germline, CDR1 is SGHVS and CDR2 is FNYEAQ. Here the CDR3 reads CASSFFGLFTDTQYF. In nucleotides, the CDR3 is TGTGCCAGCAGCTTCTTTGGACTCTTCACAGATACGCAGTATTTT.